The 18 T cell receptor beta chains given below trace back to one sample, sequenced in a study of blood T cell repertoires in COVID-19. Profiling relied on immunoSEQ multiplex PCR, and the TCRdb table lists in-frame clones only, not all of them. The table records tens of thousands of clones, more than 80% of them present only once. The source material was peripheral blood. Every receptor here comes from a human donor in a cohort sampled during active COVID-19.

The CDR3 spells CASSSAGTSSYEQYF. CDR3 nucleotides: TGTGCCAGCAGCTCGGCCGGGACTAGCTCCTACGAGCAGTACTTC. This chain connects TRBV9 to TRBJ2-7; TRBD2 aligns across 8 bases. The J segment lost 0 bases and the V segment lost 4 bases, leaving 6 bases of the junction unmatched. The germline CDR1 and CDR2 sequences are SGDLS and YYNGEE. There are 15 residues in the CDR3.

The V call is TRBV2, the J call TRBJ2-1; possibly TRBD2 for D (5 bases). The V end lost 7 bases, the J end lost 10 bases, and 17 bases lay between the germline ends. The CDR3 runs to 13 residues. Germline loops: CDR1 SNHLY, CDR2 FYNNEI. The CDR3 sequence is CASKVEGLGEQFF. CDR3 bases: TGTGCCAGCAAGGTAGAGGGTCTGGGCGAGCAGTTCTTC.

This clone was detected a few times. The chain combines TRBV28 with TRBJ1-5; D possibly corresponds to TRBD1 (5 bases). V dropped 6 bases and J dropped 7 bases, with 16 bases sitting between them. The germline V gene has CDR1 MDHEN and CDR2 SYDVKM. The CDR3 contains 14 residues. CDR3: CASRAPGPGQPQHF. Here the CDR3 DNA reads TGTGCCAGCAGGGCGCCAGGGCCTGGACAGCCCCAGCATTTT.

This clone was seen only a few times. V gene TRBV23-1 combines with J gene TRBJ1-3; 9 bases match TRBD1. TRBV23-1 is an open reading frame, and its role is uncertain. There are 15 residues in the CDR3. V trimming: 2 bases; J trimming: 7 bases; junction bases outside the gene matches: 6. The CDR3 region has the DNA TGCGCCAGCAGTCAAGGGACAGGGCTATCGAACACCATATATTTT. It translates to CASSQGTGLSNTIYF.

The chain combines TRBV27 with TRBJ2-7, with D maybe TRBD2 (6 bases). Germline V lookup: CDR1 MNHEY, CDR2 SMNVEV (reference sequence). The V and J ends lost 3 bases and 7 bases respectively, with 25 bases between them. This CDR3 is built from 17 residues. CDR3 DNA: TGTGCCAGCAGTTTCGGTGCGGAGGGGCCATCCTCGAGAGAGCAGTACTTC. Its translation: CASSFGAEGPSSREQYF.

This clone was counted a few times. This chain links TRBV27 with TRBJ1-5; 7 bases agree with TRBD1. CDR1 and CDR2 (germline): MNHEY, SMNVEV (reference sequence). Trimming took 5 bases from V and 4 from J; bases not matched to a gene: 8. CDR3 length equals 15 residues. Here the CDR3 reads CASSPFRDSNQPQHF. The CDR3, as DNA: TGTGCCAGCAGTCCGTTCCGGGACAGTAATCAGCCCCAGCATTTT.

This clone was seen a few times. V is TRBV3-1 (or the pseudogene TRBV3-2) and J is TRBJ1-6; no definite D call. This CDR3 has 15 amino acids. Germline values: CDR1 LGHDT, CDR2 YNNKEL (reference sequence). Trimming removed 4 bases at V and 5 bases at J, with 12 bases between. CDR3 protein: CASSPTHSHNSPLHF. CDR3 coding DNA: TGTGCCAGCAGCCCTACCCACAGCCATAATTCACCCCTCCACTTT.

This clone was picked up a small number of times. The chain has TRBV2 and TRBJ1-5; D perhaps matches TRBD1 (6 bases). This CDR3 is 15 amino acids long. The ends were cut back, 4 bases at V and 7 bases at J, with 17 bases in the middle. Per the germline V gene, CDR1 is SNHLY and CDR2 is FYNNEI. Here the CDR3 reads CASSGGHPVAQPQHF. The CDR3 DNA is TGTGCCAGCAGTGGGGGACACCCGGTAGCACAGCCCCAGCATTTT. Using reference TRBV2 and TRBJ1-5 for the parts outside the CDR3, the full variable domain is EPEVTQTPSHQVTQMGQEVILRCVPISNHLYFYWYRQILGQKVEFLVSFYNNEISEKSEIFDDQFSVERPDGSNFTLKIRSTKLEDSAMYFCASSGGHPVAQPQHFGDGTRLSIL.

The chain joins TRBV5-6 to TRBJ1-1; D remains unclear. CDR3 size: 12 residues. The germline V and J ends were trimmed by 4 bases and 5 bases, with 9 bases remaining between them. CDR1 is SGHDT and CDR2 is YYEEEE in the germline V gene. In nucleotides, the CDR3 is TGTGCCAGCAGCCCAGGAATTACTGAAGCTTTCTTT. It is translated as CASSPGITEAFF.

This chain joins TRBV7-8 and TRBJ2-7, with D possibly being TRBD1 (5 bases). The CDR3 is 12 residues long. Germline V gives CDR1 SGHVS, CDR2 FQNEAQ. Trimming pared 6 bases from V and 2 bases from J, leaving 8 bases between. This CDR3 reads CASSPDTYEQYF. CDR3 in DNA: TGTGCCAGCAGTCCGGACACCTACGAGCAGTACTTC.

The chain combines TRBV30 with TRBJ2-7; D may be TRBD2 (7 bases). The CDR3 runs to 15 residues. The V gene's germline CDR1 is GTSNPN and CDR2 SVGIG (reference sequence). With 4 bases removed from V and 0 bases from J, the gap between germline ends came to 16 bases. Here the CDR3 DNA reads TGTGCCTGGACCTTCGGGGGGCCCCTCTCCTACGAGCAGTACTTC. This codes for CAWTFGGPLSYEQYF.

The rearrangement uses TRBV24-1 and TRBJ1-2; D remains ambiguous. The CDR3 runs to 16 residues. CDR1 is KGHDR and CDR2 is SFDVKD in the germline V gene. V was cut by 2 bases and J by 4 bases, with 16 bases left in between. The CDR3 DNA reads as TGTGCCACCAGTGATTCCCGGGCCCCGGAGGGCTATGGCTACACCTTC. Its translation is CATSDSRAPEGYGYTF.

This chain links TRBV5-1 with TRBJ1-1; D is unresolved. The CDR3 is 16 residues long. V lost 3 bases and J 5 bases, leaving 20 bases between the germline ends. Per germline, CDR1 SGHRS and CDR2 YFSETQ. CDR3 coding DNA: TGCGCCAGCAGCTATTCCGGCATCGGGTTACAAACTGAAGCTTTCTTT. Translation: CASSYSGIGLQTEAFF. Supplemented by reference TRBV5-1 and TRBJ1-1, the full variable domain reads KAGVTQTPRYLIKTRGQQVTLSCSPISGHRSVSWYQQTPGQGLQFLFEYFSETQRNKGNFPGRFSGRQFSNSRSEMNVSTLELGDSALYLCASSYSGIGLQTEAFFGQGTRLTVV.

This clone came up a few times. This chain uses TRBV4-2 with TRBJ2-7; 8 nucleotides match TRBD1. With 1 base clipped from V and 2 bases from J, the junction kept 10 bases outside the gene matches. The CDR3 contains 17 residues. Germline V gene data show CDR1 as LGHNA and CDR2 as YNFKEQ. The CDR3 DNA is TGTGCCAGCAGCCAAGGGGTACCGGGACAGGTAACCTACGAGCAGTACTTC. Residues: CASSQGVPGQVTYEQYF.

This clone was found once. This chain links TRBV29-1 with TRBJ2-1, with D unclear. The germline V gene has CDR1 SQVTM and CDR2 ANQGSEA. CDR3 length: 13 amino acids. V lost 5 bases to trimming and J lost 7 bases, with 15 bases between them. The CDR3 bases are TGCAGCGTTTATGCTCCCCCCAGGAATGAGCAGTTCTTC. As protein: CSVYAPPRNEQFF.

The count of this clone is one. The V call is TRBV19, the J call TRBJ2-6, with D perhaps TRBD1 (6 bases). This CDR3 is 15 amino acids long. CDR1 and CDR2 (germline): LNHDA, SQIVND (reference sequence). Between the trimmed V and J ends, which lost 6 bases and 0 bases, there was a span of 9 bases. CDR3 in DNA: TGTGCCAGTAGGCTACAGGGCTCTGGGGCCAACGTCCTGACTTTC. This codes for CASRLQGSGANVLTF.

The V gene is TRBV5-5, the J gene TRBJ1-5, with D possibly being TRBD1 (6 bases). V shed 2 bases and J shed 3 bases, with 12 bases lying between them. CDR3 length: 15 residues. Germline CDR1 reads SGHKS; CDR2 reads YYEKEE (reference sequence). The CDR3 loop is CASSFSGHLNQPQHF. The CDR3 DNA is TGTGCCAGCAGCTTCTCGGGACACCTCAATCAGCCCCAGCATTTT.

DNA for the CDR3: TGCAGCGGCGCCAGGGAATTGAACACTGAAGCTTTCTTT. Translation: CSGARELNTEAFF. This chain joins TRBV29-1 and TRBJ1-1; tentatively, D is TRBD1 (5 bases). The CDR3 is 13 residues long. Trimming took off 7 bases at V and 0 bases at J, with 12 bases between the two ends. Germline V gives CDR1 SQVTM, CDR2 ANQGSEA. The full variable domain, completed using reference TRBV29-1 and TRBJ1-1, is SAVISQKPSRDICQRGTSLTIQCQVDSQVTMMFWYRQQPGQSLTLIATANQGSEATYESGFVIDKFPISRPNLTFSTLTVSNMSPEDSSIYLCSGARELNTEAFFGQGTRLTVV.